This T cell receptor beta chain was sequenced during a study of cytomegalovirus exposure and HLA in healthy donors. Study context: Genotyping showed 70% to 90% of 398 donors falling in the Caucasian-associated ancestry cluster. Study results and caveats: Being indistinguishable, some V segments were excluded, TRBV6-2 and TRBV6-3 among them. Per a prior analysis, the majority of TCR beta V segments were productive roughly 87% or roughly 30% of the time.

Germline V gene data show CDR1 as SGHDT and CDR2 as YYEEEE. With 4 bases clipped from V and 9 bases from J, the junction kept 9 bases outside the gene matches. The CDR3 totals 14 residues. This clone has only a few counts. What it recognizes is unknown. The PCR employed 60 Vbeta primers together with 13 Jbeta primers. Assay: immunoSEQ multiplex PCR; the TCRdb copy retains only in-frame clones and omits some. The top ten hold around 4.9% of the sample, which has some 120,000 clones, about 76% seen once. The clonotype was recovered from a man under 40 in good health and CMV-seropositive. This chain joins TRBV5-6 and TRBJ2-1, with 8 bases identical to TRBD2. Sample: PBMCs. CDR3 bases: TGTGCCAGCAGCCCCGCCTCCACTAGCGGTGAGCAGTTCTTC. It is translated as CASSPASTSGEQFF.